Sequencing of this T cell receptor beta chain was carried out in a study of CD8+ T cells in alopecia areata. This CDR3 has 14 residues. The germline V gene has CDR1 SGHTA and CDR2 FQGTGA. Trimming took off 1 base at V and 2 bases at J, with 7 bases between the two ends. Documented treatment: oral pan-JAK inhibitor, 5-10 mg twice daily. TCR sequencing used cDNA made by reverse transcription of extracted RNA. The method was immunoSEQ multiplex PCR; TCRdb's version includes in-frame clones alone and lacks a portion of them. The repertoire consists of 200,000 to 250,000 clones, with more than 45% occurring once and the leading ten covering 1.6%.

This rearrangement joins TRBV7-3 to TRBJ2-3; the D is unclear. This receptor was taken from a human donor with alopecia areata. The source material was CD4+ T cells sorted from blood, sampled at week 4, from a patient treated with tofacitinib. DNA for the CDR3: TGTGCCAGCAGCTTAAACAGAGACACAGATACGCAGTATTTT. Its protein product is CASSLNRDTDTQYF.